In this sample, the clone carrying this TCR beta chain turned up many times. Its antigen is unidentified. Within the library, unique molecular identifiers were attached to each individual cDNA molecule. Via MiXCR, TCRdb re-called the RACE reads, giving one row per CDR3 protein. The data show under 55,000 distinct CDR3 sequences, more than 9.5% seen once. The sample belongs to a study of human T cells and chemical hapten exposure. Overall study findings and caveats: Expanded TCRs formed significantly more large CDR3 similarity clusters than controls.

With 0 bases removed from V and 2 bases from J, the gap between germline ends came to 11 bases. The CDR3 is 15 residues long. Germline values: CDR1 MGHRA, CDR2 YSYEKL. Time point of the sample: patch test 3, about 24 weeks after DPC sensitization. Treatment reported: therapeutic diphenylcyclopropenone sensitization with weekly scalp DPC. It was from unfractionated whole blood that total RNA was extracted. The TCR comes from a middle-aged woman with alopecia areata. Some clones in this sample may be carry-over from other donors' samples. Specimen: whole blood, collected in connection with sensitization to the hapten diphenylcyclopropenone (DPC). The chain recombines TRBV4-1 with TRBJ2-7; D ambiguous. The CDR3 nucleotides read TGCGCCAGCAGCCAAGATAATGTCGGGCCCTACGAGCAGTACTTC. Translated: CASSQDNVGPYEQYF.